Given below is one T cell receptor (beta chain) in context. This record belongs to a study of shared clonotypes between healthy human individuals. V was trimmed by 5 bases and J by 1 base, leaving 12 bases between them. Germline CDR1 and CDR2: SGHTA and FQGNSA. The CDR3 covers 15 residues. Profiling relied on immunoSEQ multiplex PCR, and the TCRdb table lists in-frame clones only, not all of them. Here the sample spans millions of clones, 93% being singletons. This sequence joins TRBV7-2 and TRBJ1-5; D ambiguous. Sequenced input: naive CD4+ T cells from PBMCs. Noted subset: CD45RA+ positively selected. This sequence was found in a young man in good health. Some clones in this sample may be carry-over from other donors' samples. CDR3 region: CASSADVWSNQPQHF. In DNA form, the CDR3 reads TGTGCCAGCAGCGCGGACGTGTGGAGCAATCAGCCCCAGCATTTT.